This passage covers 18 T cell receptor beta chains from one sample sequenced in a study of Ad26.COV2.S vaccination and SARS-CoV-2 variants. Documented treatment: 19 received Ad26.COV2.S at low or high dose, single or two shots; about 5 received placebo; per-sample allocation not given. Day 63 after the first vaccine or placebo injection was the time point for sampling. Assay used: immunoSEQ multiplex PCR; TCRdb lists only in-frame clones, some missing. This table has nearly 400,000 clones, about 88% appearing once. The starting material was peripheral blood, obtained in a trial of Ad26.COV2.S vaccine versus placebo. These receptor sequences come from a person between 18 and 60 years old who received the Ad26.COV2.S COVID-19 vaccine or a placebo.

The gene calls are TRBV29-1 and TRBJ2-5; D is perhaps TRBD1 (6 bases). The CDR3 totals 13 residues. The V gene lost 6 bases and the J gene lost 5 bases, with 16 bases spanning the gap. Per the germline V gene, CDR1 is SQVTM and CDR2 is ANQGSEA. CDR3 in amino acids: CSVGDDRSETQYF. The CDR3 nucleotides are TGCAGCGTGGGGGACGACAGGAGCGAGACCCAGTACTTC.

V is TRBV11-2 and J is TRBJ1-1; D gene unclear. Germline V gene lookup returns CDR1 SGHAT and CDR2 FQNNGV. This CDR3 is built from 14 residues. The V gene lost 5 bases and the J gene lost 4 bases, with 14 bases spanning the gap. The CDR3 nucleotides are TGTGCCAGCAGCGCGGGCCTGAGACCCACTGAAGCTTTCTTT. It codes for CASSAGLRPTEAFF.

The V gene is TRBV28, the J gene TRBJ2-7, with D uncertain. V lost 3 bases and J lost 2, with 20 bases in between. The CDR3 length is 17 residues. CDR1 is MDHEN and CDR2 is SYDVKM in the germline V gene. The CDR3 DNA follows: TGTGCCAGCAGTTTTCCCCCCCCTCCGCACAGTCCCTACGAGCAGTACTTC. This translates into CASSFPPPPHSPYEQYF. Variable domain in full (rest from reference TRBV28 and TRBJ2-7): DVKVTQSSRYLVKRTGEKVFLECVQDMDHENMFWYRQDPGLGLRLIYFSYDVKMKEKGDIPEGYSVSREKKERFSLILESASTNQTSMYLCASSFPPPPHSPYEQYFGPGTRLTVT.

This clone was counted a few times. The rearrangement uses TRBV29-1 and TRBJ1-4; D gene uncertain. The CDR3 is 12 residues long. Trimming shortened V by 5 bases and J by 5 bases, and 9 bases separated the two germline ends. Germline V gives CDR1 SQVTM, CDR2 ANQGSEA. The CDR3 loop reads CSVTVGNEKLFF. In DNA, the CDR3 is TGCAGCGTTACCGTGGGGAATGAAAAACTGTTTTTT.

This chain links TRBV6-5 with TRBJ1-4, with 7 bases matching TRBD1. The CDR3 length is 14 residues. Unmatched junction bases numbered 12, after V lost 6 bases and J lost 11 bases. Germline V gene lookup returns CDR1 MNHEY and CDR2 SVGAGI. CDR3 in DNA: TGTGCCAGCAGCGGGACAGCACCCCTAGGGAAACTGTTTTTT. It specifies CASSGTAPLGKLFF.

The sample holds one count of this clone. The rearrangement uses TRBV9 and TRBJ2-7; 8 positions agree with TRBD2. This CDR3 comprises 14 residues. V lost 4 bases to trimming and J lost 3 bases; unmatched junction nucleotides: 6. CDR1 and CDR2 (germline): SGDLS, YYNGEE. For the CDR3, the DNA is TGTGCCAGCAGCCCCGGGACTAGACGCTACGAGCAGTACTTC. It translates to CASSPGTRRYEQYF.

The chain carries TRBV27 and TRBJ1-2; 7 nucleotides line up with TRBD1. The germline V gene has CDR1 MNHEY and CDR2 SMNVEV (reference sequence). The CDR3 loop spans 14 amino acids. J gave up 5 bases and V 6 bases, and 9 bases lay outside the gene matches. In DNA form, the CDR3 reads TGTGCCAGCAGCCCAGGGGGATGGGGGTATGGCTACACCTTC. As protein: CASSPGGWGYGYTF.

Here the CDR3 reads CASSAGLYSYNEQFF. The DNA of the CDR3 is TGTGCCAGCTCAGCAGGCCTGTACTCCTACAATGAGCAGTTCTTC. The rearrangement links TRBV18 to TRBJ2-1; D remains unclear. V lost 5 bases, J lost 0 bases, and 11 bases lay in between. Germline loops: CDR1 KGHSH, CDR2 LQKENI. The CDR3 is 15 residues long.

The J gene is TRBJ2-2, the V gene TRBV27; D perhaps matches TRBD1 (6 bases). The CDR3 is 15 amino acids. Germline-derived CDR1 and CDR2 are MNHEY and SMNVEV (reference sequence). V lost 3 bases to trimming and J lost 5 bases, with 13 bases between them. The CDR3 sequence: CASSLGQGTTGELFF. The CDR3 DNA follows: TGTGCCAGCAGTTTGGGGCAGGGGACAACCGGGGAGCTGTTTTTT.

Note on this clone: At one end the junction does not follow the germline gene, possibly because of a read error. The V gene is TRBV3-1 (or the pseudogene TRBV3-2), the J gene TRBJ2-7; 7 nucleotides align to TRBD1. The CDR3 has 17 residues. Germline V gene lookup returns CDR1 LGHDT and CDR2 YNNKEL (reference sequence). Written as DNA, the CDR3 is TGTGCCAGCAGCCAATTATTAGGGGGCGCAGTATCCTCCGAGCAGTACTTC. This gives the protein CASSQLLGGAVSSEQYF.

The chain is built from TRBV11-3 and TRBJ2-5; the match to TRBD2 covers 7 bases. This CDR3 is 13 amino acids long. Germline trimming cut 6 bases from V and 5 bases from J; bases unmatched to any gene: 6. Germline V CDR1 and CDR2: SGHNT, YENEEA. The CDR3 DNA reads TGTGCCAGCAGGGGGAGGGCCGGCGAGACCCAGTACTTC. This codes for CASRGRAGETQYF. The full variable domain, in which reference TRBV11-3 and TRBJ2-5 provide the parts outside the CDR3, is EAGVVQSPRYKIIEKKQPVAFWCNPISGHNTLYWYLQNLGQGPELLIRYENEEAVDDSQLPKDRFSAERLKGVDSTLKIQPAELGDSAVYLCASRGRAGETQYFGPGTRLLVL.

J is TRBJ2-3 and V is TRBV18, with D unresolved. Trimming stripped 6 bases from V and 3 bases from J, with 10 bases between. Per germline, CDR1 KGHSH and CDR2 LQKENI. This CDR3 spans 13 amino acids. CDR3 sequence: CASSRIGTDTQYF. In DNA form, the CDR3 reads TGTGCCAGCTCGCGAATAGGAACAGATACGCAGTATTTT.

This chain connects TRBV5-1 to TRBJ2-2; D gene ambiguous. Trimming cost V 5 bases and J 6 bases, with 11 bases left between them. The CDR3 is 13 residues long. Germline V CDR1 and CDR2: SGHRS, YFSETQ. The CDR3 sequence: CASSLRVAGELFF. DNA of the CDR3: TGCGCCAGCAGTTTGAGAGTGGCCGGGGAGCTGTTTTTT. Full variable domain (missing parts from reference TRBV5-1 and TRBJ2-2): KAGVTQTPRYLIKTRGQQVTLSCSPISGHRSVSWYQQTPGQGLQFLFEYFSETQRNKGNFPGRFSGRQFSNSRSEMNVSTLELGDSALYLCASSLRVAGELFFGEGSRLTVL.

This clone was observed once. The rearrangement links TRBV28 to TRBJ2-2, with unresolved D. With 7 bases removed from V and 6 bases from J, the gap between germline ends came to 9 bases. The CDR3 loop spans 12 amino acids. The germline V gene encodes CDR1 MDHEN and CDR2 SYDVKM. The DNA for the CDR3 is TGTGCCAGCAACCCCCGCCCCGGGGAGCTGTTTTTT. Protein: CASNPRPGELFF.

This chain links TRBV6-1 with TRBJ1-2; 8 positions match TRBD1. The CDR3 has 16 amino acids. Trimming at V came to 4 bases and at J to 0 bases, leaving 7 bases not matched to a gene. Per the germline V gene, CDR1 is MNHNS and CDR2 is SASEGT. CDR3 loop: CASSAGGHGANYGYTF. The CDR3, as DNA: TGTGCCAGCAGTGCAGGGGGCCATGGGGCTAACTATGGCTACACCTTC.

The rearrangement uses TRBV5-8 and TRBJ1-6, with D uncertain. The CDR3 loop spans 12 amino acids. Germline V gene lookup returns CDR1 SGHTS and CDR2 YDEGEE. V lost 5 bases, J lost 7 bases, and 7 bases lay in between. The DNA for the CDR3 is TGTGCCAGCAGTTTTGCGAATTCACCCCTCCACTTT. It encodes CASSFANSPLHF. The variable domain in full, completed from reference TRBV5-8 and TRBJ1-6, reads EAGVTQSPTHLIKTRGQQATLRCSPISGHTSVYWYQQALGLGLQFLLWYDEGEERNRGNFPPRFSGRQFPNYSSELNVNALELEDSALYLCASSFANSPLHFGNGTRLTVT.

The J gene is TRBJ2-3, the V gene TRBV29-1; D is unclear. The V end lost 5 bases, the J end lost 2 bases, and 8 bases lay between the germline ends. CDR3 length: 12 amino acids. Germline CDR1 reads SQVTM; CDR2 reads ANQGSEA. The CDR3 reads CSVLRDTDTQYF. The DNA for the CDR3 is TGCAGCGTTTTAAGGGACACAGATACGCAGTATTTT.

V and J are TRBV9 and TRBJ2-1; D tentatively reads TRBD1 or TRBD2 (7 bases each). Germline V gene sequence: CDR1 SGDLS, CDR2 YYNGEE. The V gene lost 4 bases and the J gene lost 3 bases, with 17 bases spanning the gap. The CDR3 loop spans 16 amino acids. The CDR3 coding sequence is TGTGCCAGCAGCCCCAGGGGGGAGCGGGACTACAATGAGCAGTTCTTC. Translated: CASSPRGERDYNEQFF.